The 10 T cell receptor beta chains reported below all come from one sample, sequenced in a study of blood T cell repertoires in COVID-19. The table came from immunoSEQ multiplex PCR; TCRdb's copy has only in-frame clones and leaves some out. The table includes roughly 120,000 clones, around 90% detected once. The specimen was peripheral blood. The origin of the receptors is a human donor in a cohort sampled during active COVID-19.

The chain combines TRBV29-1 with TRBJ2-3; D may be TRBD2 (6 bases). Germline V CDR1 and CDR2: SQVTM, ANQGSEA. CDR3 length: 13 residues. Trimming took off 7 bases at V and 1 base at J, with 12 bases between the two ends. CDR3 sequence: CSGKVAGTDTQYF. The CDR3 DNA is TGCAGCGGGAAGGTAGCGGGCACAGATACGCAGTATTTT.

This chain uses TRBV6-1 with TRBJ2-4; 9 bases match TRBD1. The CDR3 is 18 amino acids. CDR1 MNHNS and CDR2 SASEGT come from the germline V gene. The V and J ends lost 4 bases and 0 bases, in that order; junction bases with no gene match: 10. The CDR3 DNA sequence: TGTGCCAGCAGTGCCTCCGACAGGGGGGCCACAGCCAAAAACATTCAGTACTTC. It is translated as CASSASDRGATAKNIQYF.

The chain employs TRBV3-1 (or the pseudogene TRBV3-2) and TRBJ2-7, with TRBD2 matching over 10 bases. The CDR3 is 14 amino acids. Trimming cost V 1 base and J 6 bases; bases outside gene matches: 3. The germline CDR1 and CDR2 sequences are LGHDT and YNNKEL (reference sequence). The CDR3 DNA follows: TGTGCCAGCAGCCAAGCCGGGACTAGCGCCGAGCAGTACTTC. Translating gives CASSQAGTSAEQYF.

The chain uses TRBV4-1 and TRBJ1-5, with D perhaps TRBD1 (5 bases). The CDR3 is made up of 16 amino acids. CDR1 and CDR2 (germline): MGHRA, YSYEKL. V was cut by 2 bases and J by 6 bases, with 17 bases left in between. The CDR3 DNA follows: TGCGCCAGCAGCCAAACACCCAGGGAATTCGGTCAGCCCCAGCATTTT. Residues: CASSQTPREFGQPQHF.

Note on this clone: The identical CDR3 is also encoded by other nucleotide sequences in the sample. The V gene is TRBV21-1, the J gene TRBJ2-5; TRBD1 is the table's D call, not checked against the DNA. TRBV21-1 is noted as a pseudogene. The CDR3 contains 20 residues. CDR3 region: CASSKGRGQVSGQIRETQYF. CDR3 DNA: TGTGCCAGCAGCAAAGGGAGGGGACAGGTAAGCGGCCAAATCAGGGAGACCCAGTACTTC.

The chain is built from TRBV7-2 and TRBJ2-7, with a tentative D call TRBD2 (6 bases). The CDR3 spans 14 residues. Germline CDR1 is SGHTA and CDR2 is FQGNSA. V was cut by 1 base and J by 7 bases, with 14 bases left in between. CDR3 sequence: CASSLGGTRLEQYF. CDR3 DNA: TGTGCCAGCAGCTTAGGCGGGACCCGGCTTGAGCAGTACTTC. Based on the CDR3 plus reference TRBV7-2 and TRBJ2-7, the full variable domain is GAGVSQSPSNKVTEKGKDVELRCDPISGHTALYWYRQSLGQGLEFLIYFQGNSAPDKSGLPSDRFSAERTGGSVSTLTIQRTQQEDSAVYLCASSLGGTRLEQYFGPGTRLTVT.

The chain recombines TRBV2 with TRBJ2-2; 7 bases map to TRBD1. The germline V gene has CDR1 SNHLY and CDR2 FYNNEI. The CDR3 loop spans 13 amino acids. V lost 8 bases, J lost 7 bases, and 7 bases stayed unmatched. Here the CDR3 DNA reads TGTGCCAGCTCCCGGACAGGCTACGGGGAGCTGTTTTTT. This gives the protein CASSRTGYGELFF. Based on the CDR3 plus reference TRBV2 and TRBJ2-2, the full variable domain is EPEVTQTPSHQVTQMGQEVILRCVPISNHLYFYWYRQILGQKVEFLVSFYNNEISEKSEIFDDQFSVERPDGSNFTLKIRSTKLEDSAMYFCASSRTGYGELFFGEGSRLTVL.

The rearrangement joins TRBV7-9 to TRBJ1-5; D call uncertain. CDR1 SEHNR and CDR2 FQNEAQ come from the germline V gene (reference sequence). V lost 5 bases, J lost 7 bases, and 9 bases lay in between. The CDR3 contains 12 residues. CDR3 residues: CASSRDLQPQHF. In DNA, the CDR3 is TGTGCCAGCAGCCGCGATCTGCAGCCCCAGCATTTT.

The chain combines TRBV5-1 with TRBJ2-2; D is unclear. The germline gives CDR1 SGHRS, CDR2 YFSETQ. Trimming shortened V by 1 base and J by 2 bases, and 6 bases separated the two germline ends. This CDR3 spans 14 amino acids. The CDR3 here is CASSLTVNTGELFF. The CDR3 nucleotides are TGCGCCAGCAGCTTGACAGTTAACACCGGGGAGCTGTTTTTT.

The chain joins TRBV24-1 to TRBJ1-5; D ambiguous. This CDR3 region has 13 residues. V was cut by 9 bases and J by 3 bases, with 11 bases left in between. CDR1 and CDR2 (germline): KGHDR, SFDVKD. The CDR3 sequence: CATARGYNQPQHF. The CDR3 DNA sequence: TGTGCCACCGCCCGGGGATACAATCAGCCCCAGCATTTT.